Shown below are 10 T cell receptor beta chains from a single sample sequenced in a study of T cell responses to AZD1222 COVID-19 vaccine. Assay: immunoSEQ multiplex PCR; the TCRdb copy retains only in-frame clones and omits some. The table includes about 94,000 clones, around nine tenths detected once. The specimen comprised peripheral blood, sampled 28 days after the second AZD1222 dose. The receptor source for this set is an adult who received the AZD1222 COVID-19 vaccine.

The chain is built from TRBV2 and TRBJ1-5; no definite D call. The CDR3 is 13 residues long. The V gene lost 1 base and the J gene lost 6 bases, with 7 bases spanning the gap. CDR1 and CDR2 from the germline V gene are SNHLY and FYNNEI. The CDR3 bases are TGTGCCAGCAGTGAAGTCCCGGGTCAGCCCCAGCATTTT. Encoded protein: CASSEVPGQPQHF.

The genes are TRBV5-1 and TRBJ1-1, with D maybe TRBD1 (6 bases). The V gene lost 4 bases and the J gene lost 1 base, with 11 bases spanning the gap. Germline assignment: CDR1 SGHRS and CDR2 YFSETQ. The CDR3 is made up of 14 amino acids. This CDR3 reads CASSLLTGNTEAFF. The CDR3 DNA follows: TGCGCCAGCAGCCTCCTGACAGGGAACACTGAAGCTTTCTTT.

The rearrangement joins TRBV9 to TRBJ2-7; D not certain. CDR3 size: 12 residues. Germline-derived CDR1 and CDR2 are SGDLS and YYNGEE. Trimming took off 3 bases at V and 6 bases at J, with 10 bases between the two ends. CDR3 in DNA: TGTGCCAGCAGCGCGAGGAGTAGCGAGCAGTACTTC. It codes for CASSARSSEQYF.

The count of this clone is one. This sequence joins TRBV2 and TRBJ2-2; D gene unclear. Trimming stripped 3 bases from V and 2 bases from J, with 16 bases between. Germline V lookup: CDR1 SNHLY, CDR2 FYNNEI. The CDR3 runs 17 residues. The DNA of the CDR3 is TGTGCCAGCAGTGATTTGAGTACGGTAGTCAACACCGGGGAGCTGTTTTTT. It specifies CASSDLSTVVNTGELFF.

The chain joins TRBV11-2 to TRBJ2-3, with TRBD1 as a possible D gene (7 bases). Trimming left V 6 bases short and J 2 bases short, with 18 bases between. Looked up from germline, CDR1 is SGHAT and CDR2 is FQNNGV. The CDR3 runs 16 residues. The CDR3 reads CASSYKQGGATDTQYF. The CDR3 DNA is TGTGCCAGCAGTTATAAGCAGGGGGGCGCCACAGATACGCAGTATTTT. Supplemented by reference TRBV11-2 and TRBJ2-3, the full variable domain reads EAGVAQSPRYKIIEKRQSVAFWCNPISGHATLYWYQQILGQGPKLLIQFQNNGVVDDSQLPKDRFSAERLKGVDSTLKIQPAKLEDSAVYLCASSYKQGGATDTQYFGPGTRLTVL.

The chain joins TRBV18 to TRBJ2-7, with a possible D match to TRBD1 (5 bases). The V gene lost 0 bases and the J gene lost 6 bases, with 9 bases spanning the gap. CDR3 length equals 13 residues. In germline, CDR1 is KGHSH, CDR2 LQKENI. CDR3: CASSPPWQGEQYF. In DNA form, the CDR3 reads TGTGCCAGCTCACCACCGTGGCAGGGCGAGCAGTACTTC.

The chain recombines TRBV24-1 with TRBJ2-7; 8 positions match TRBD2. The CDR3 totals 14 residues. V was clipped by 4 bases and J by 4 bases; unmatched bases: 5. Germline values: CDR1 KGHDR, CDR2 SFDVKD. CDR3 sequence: CATSDPGRGYEQYF. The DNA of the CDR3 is TGTGCCACCAGTGACCCCGGGAGGGGGTACGAGCAGTACTTC.

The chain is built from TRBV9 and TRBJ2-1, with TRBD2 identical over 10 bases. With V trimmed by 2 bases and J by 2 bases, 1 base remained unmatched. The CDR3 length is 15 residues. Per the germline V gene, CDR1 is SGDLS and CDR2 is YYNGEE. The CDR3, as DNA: TGTGCCAGCAGCGTTGGGACTAGCGCCTACAATGAGCAGTTCTTC. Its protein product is CASSVGTSAYNEQFF.

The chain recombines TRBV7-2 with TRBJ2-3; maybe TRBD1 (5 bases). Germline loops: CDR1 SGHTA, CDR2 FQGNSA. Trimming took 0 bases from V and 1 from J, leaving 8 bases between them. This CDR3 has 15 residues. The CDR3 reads CASSLALQGTDTQYF. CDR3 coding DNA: TGTGCCAGCAGCTTAGCCCTACAGGGCACAGATACGCAGTATTTT.

The CDR3 spells CASSLGTGTSPLHF. The CDR3 DNA is TGTGCCAGCAGCCTCGGGACAGGGACTTCACCCCTCCACTTT. The gene calls are TRBV25-1 and TRBJ1-6, with 9 nucleotides matching TRBD1. This CDR3 is 14 amino acids long. Per germline, CDR1 MGHDK and CDR2 SYGVNS. Trimming cost V 6 bases and J 9 bases; bases outside gene matches: 6.